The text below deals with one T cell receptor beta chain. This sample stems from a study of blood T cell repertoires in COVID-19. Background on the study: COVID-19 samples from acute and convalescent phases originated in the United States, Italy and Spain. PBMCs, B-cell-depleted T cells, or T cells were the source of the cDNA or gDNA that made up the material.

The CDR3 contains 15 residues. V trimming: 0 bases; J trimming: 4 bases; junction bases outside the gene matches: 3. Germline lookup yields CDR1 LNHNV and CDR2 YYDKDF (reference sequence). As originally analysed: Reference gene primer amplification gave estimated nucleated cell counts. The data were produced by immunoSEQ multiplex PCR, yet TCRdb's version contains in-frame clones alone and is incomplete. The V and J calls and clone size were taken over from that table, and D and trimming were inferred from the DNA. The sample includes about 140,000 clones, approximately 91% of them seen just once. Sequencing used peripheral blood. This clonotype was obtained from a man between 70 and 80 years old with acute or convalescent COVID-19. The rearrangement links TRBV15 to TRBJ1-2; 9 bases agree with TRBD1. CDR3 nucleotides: TGTGCCACCAGCAGAGAACAGGGGGCTCCCTATGGCTACACCTTC. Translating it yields CATSREQGAPYGYTF.